These 3 T cell receptor beta chains came from one sample sequenced in a study of spatial heterogeneity in lung cancer. The time point was: sample taken at primary tumor resection. Each CDR3 protein gets one entry after TCRdb re-called the 5' RACE reads with MiXCR. The sample includes around 13,000 distinct CDR3 sequences, under 6% of them seen just once. These receptors are not linked to any known antigen. Study-level findings and limits: How many expanded intratumoral alpha and beta TCRs were present tracked the tumor mutation count, which was a count of nonsynonymous mutations.

Sequenced material: lung tumor tissue, taken at surgery. These receptors were taken from a male donor with early-stage non-small cell lung cancer.

This clonotype was found many times. The library was prepared for alpha chains; this beta chain is a stray read, so its frequency means little. The chain employs TRBV7-2 and TRBJ2-3; 7 bases match TRBD2. The CDR3 sequence is 13 residues long. In germline, CDR1 is SGHTA, CDR2 FQGNSA. The J segment lost 7 bases and the V segment lost 4 bases, leaving 5 bases of the junction unmatched. The CDR3, as DNA: TGTGCCAGCAGCTCCGGGACTACTAATACGCAGTATTTT. This sequence encodes CASSSGTTNTQYF.

By share of the sample, this clonotype is medium-sized. Since the library was made to target alpha chains, this beta chain is a stray read and its abundance is not meaningful. In nucleotides, the CDR3 is TGTGCCATCAGTGGCTATTGGGACAACATTTTATCTGATACGCAGTATTTT. As protein: CAISGYWDNILSDTQYF. The chain links TRBV10-3 to TRBJ2-3, with a possible D match to TRBD1 (6 bases). Per the germline V gene, CDR1 is ENHRY and CDR2 is SYGVKD. The CDR3 has 17 amino acids. Trimming removed 4 bases at V and 6 bases at J, with 23 bases between.

This clonotype appeared a few times. This beta chain came through as a stray read in a library set up for alpha chains, and its size says little. The J gene is TRBJ2-1, the V gene TRBV12-3 or TRBV12-4, with D tentatively TRBD1 (7 bases). CDR3 length equals 15 residues. Trimming pared 3 bases from V and 3 bases from J, leaving 12 bases between. The DNA for the CDR3 is TGTGCCAGCAGTTTGGGGCAGGGGGGCTACAATGAGCAGTTCTTC. This gives the protein CASSLGQGGYNEQFF.